The following is a TCR beta chain sequence with its context. In the original analysis: Counts of nucleated cells, estimated from reference gene primer amplification, were obtained. Here immunoSEQ multiplex PCR was the method, and the copy in TCRdb shows in-frame clones only, minus some. That table is the source of V, J and clone size, and D and trimming were worked out from the DNA. The sample consists of about 500,000 clones, roughly 89% of them appearing once. Followed longitudinally, the Seattle patients had been enrolled during active infection. These data belong to a study of blood T cell repertoires in COVID-19. Study information: Specimens from acute and convalescent COVID-19 originated in the United States, Italy and Spain. From T cells, B-cell-depleted T cells, or PBMCs came the material, which was cDNA or gDNA.

Germline V gives CDR1 SQVTM, CDR2 ANQGSEA. The V gene lost 4 bases and the J gene lost 4 bases, with 13 bases spanning the gap. The CDR3 runs 14 residues. The source is a man aged 18 to 29 with COVID-19, enrolled during active disease. The chain has TRBV29-1 and TRBJ2-2, with TRBD2 as a possible D gene (6 bases). The sequenced material came from peripheral blood. Here the CDR3 DNA reads TGCAGCGTTGGTGGCGGGGTGGGCACCGGGGAGCTGTTTTTT. Amino acids: CSVGGGVGTGELFF.